The 5 T cell receptor beta chains below were found in one sample sequenced in a study of blood T cell repertoires in COVID-19. Sequencing was performed with immunoSEQ multiplex PCR; in TCRdb, only in-frame clones are kept and a portion is missing. There are roughly 170,000 clones in the sample; about four fifths occur only once, and 18% lies in the top ten. The sample taken for sequencing was PBMCs or T cells enriched from blood (not recorded which). These receptor sequences come from a man aged 55 to 70 who had recovered from COVID-19.

This clone came up a few times. The chain joins TRBV27 to TRBJ2-2; TRBD1 aligns across 7 bases. Germline CDR1 MNHEY, CDR2 SMNVEV (reference sequence). CDR3 length: 13 amino acids. The ends lost 5 bases at V and 5 bases at J; junction bases unmatched: 2. This chain's CDR3 is CASSVTGTGELFF. The DNA of the CDR3 is TGTGCCAGCAGTGTGACAGGGACCGGGGAGCTGTTTTTT.

The rearrangement uses TRBV28 and TRBJ2-3; perhaps TRBD2 as D (5 bases). This CDR3 has 15 residues. Germline V lookup: CDR1 MDHEN, CDR2 SYDVKM. Trimming cost V 3 bases and J 0 bases, with 10 bases left between them. The CDR3 is CASSFDYTSTDTQYF. The CDR3 DNA follows: TGTGCCAGCAGTTTCGACTATACAAGCACAGATACGCAGTATTTT.

V gene TRBV25-1 combines with J gene TRBJ2-1, with D unclear. Between the trimmed V and J ends, which lost 3 bases and 9 bases, there was a span of 9 bases. Per germline, CDR1 MGHDK and CDR2 SYGVNS. This CDR3 has 12 residues. The CDR3 region has the DNA TGTGCCAGCAGTGACCTAGACGGTGAGCAGTTCTTC. Its protein product is CASSDLDGEQFF.

This clone was seen just once. The rearrangement links TRBV5-1 to TRBJ2-1; maybe TRBD2 (6 bases). The CDR3 has 15 amino acids. CDR1 and CDR2 from the germline V gene are SGHRS and YFSETQ. V was shortened by 6 bases and J by 7 bases, with 20 bases between the two germline ends. CDR3 in amino acids: CASTQNPGGVNEQFF. Here the CDR3 DNA reads TGCGCCAGCACCCAAAACCCCGGGGGAGTGAATGAGCAGTTCTTC.

The chain is built from TRBV18 and TRBJ2-7; 8 nucleotides match TRBD1. The CDR3 runs 16 residues. Losses at the gene ends were 4 bases for V and 1 base for J; bases not matched to a gene: 9. In germline, CDR1 is KGHSH, CDR2 LQKENI. CDR3 sequence: CASSLGTGARSYEQYF. The DNA for the CDR3 is TGTGCCAGCTCACTGGGGACAGGAGCGCGTTCCTACGAGCAGTACTTC.